Below are 27 T cell receptor beta chains sequenced from a single sample in a study of cytomegalovirus exposure and HLA in healthy donors. The PCR made use of 60 Vbeta and 13 Jbeta primers. Sequencing used immunoSEQ multiplex PCR; TCRdb keeps in-frame clones, though not all of them. The sample lists some 140,000 clones, about three quarters occurring once. Sequenced sample: PBMCs. Source of these receptors: a woman between 40 and 55 years old in good health and CMV-seronegative.

The chain links TRBV19 to TRBJ1-2; a weak D match, TRBD1 (6 bases). The CDR3 length is 16 residues. Trimming pared 6 bases from V and 4 bases from J, leaving 21 bases between. Germline loops: CDR1 LNHDA, CDR2 SQIVND (reference sequence). CDR3 sequence (DNA): TGTGCCAGTAGCGGACAGACGATACTTATACCCTATGGCTACACCTTC. Its translation is CASSGQTILIPYGYTF.

The chain employs TRBV27 and TRBJ2-7, with 7 bases lining up with TRBD1. Germline V gene lookup returns CDR1 MNHEY and CDR2 SMNVEV (reference sequence). V was clipped by 2 bases and J by 3 bases; unmatched bases: 4. The CDR3 length is 14 residues. In DNA form, the CDR3 reads TGTGCCAGCAGTTTACAGGGGGATATCTACGAGCAGTACTTC. Amino acids: CASSLQGDIYEQYF.

A few counts support this clone. This rearrangement joins TRBV5-1 to TRBJ1-4; a weak D match, TRBD1 (6 bases). The V and J ends lost 4 bases and 7 bases respectively, with 20 bases between them. This CDR3 is 16 amino acids long. Germline V lookup: CDR1 SGHRS, CDR2 YFSETQ. The CDR3 loop is CASSIQATGGGEKLFF. CDR3 bases: TGCGCCAGCAGCATTCAAGCGACAGGAGGTGGTGAAAAACTGTTTTTT.

This clone was counted a single time. This sequence joins TRBV15 and TRBJ1-5, with TRBD1 matching 7 bases. The V gene end was trimmed by 0 bases and the J gene end by 4 bases; junction bases not matched to a gene: 15. The germline V gene has CDR1 LNHNV and CDR2 YYDKDF (reference sequence). CDR3 size: 19 residues. The CDR3 sequence is CATSREVISVGQPNQPQHF. The CDR3 DNA is TGTGCCACCAGCAGAGAAGTAATTAGTGTGGGACAGCCTAATCAGCCCCAGCATTTT.

The genes are TRBV19 and TRBJ1-1; weak D call: TRBD1 (6 bases). The V end was cut by 6 bases, the J end by 8 bases, with 19 bases between. Germline V gives CDR1 LNHDA, CDR2 SQIVND (reference sequence). This CDR3 spans 14 amino acids. CDR3 in amino acids: CASSPGRGSREAFF. The CDR3 DNA reads TGTGCCAGTAGCCCCGGCAGGGGATCTAGGGAAGCTTTCTTT.

J is TRBJ2-1 and V is TRBV6-5; possible D gene TRBD2, 5 bases. The germline CDR1 and CDR2 sequences are MNHEY and SVGAGI. CDR3 length: 14 amino acids. V was shortened by 6 bases and J by 7 bases, with 16 bases between the two germline ends. The CDR3 loop is CASSPGRDYNEQFF. The CDR3, as DNA: TGTGCCAGCAGCCCCGGCAGAGACTATAATGAGCAGTTCTTC.

The V and J genes are TRBV27 and TRBJ2-3, with 8 bases aligning to TRBD1. CDR3 length: 13 amino acids. J lost 9 bases, V lost 5 bases, and 7 bases had no gene match. The germline V gene has CDR1 MNHEY and CDR2 SMNVEV (reference sequence). The CDR3 DNA sequence: TGTGCCAGCAGTCCTGGACAGGGCTCCACGCAGTATTTT. Encoded protein: CASSPGQGSTQYF.

This clone was recorded only once. V usage is TRBV6-5 and J usage is TRBJ1-6; 8 bases are shared with TRBD1. V dropped 7 bases and J dropped 6; count of bases not matched to a gene: 8. Germline V gene lookup returns CDR1 MNHEY and CDR2 SVGAGI. This CDR3 contains 15 residues. In DNA form, the CDR3 reads TGTGCCAGCACTCCTGGGACAGGTGGTAATTCACCCCTCCACTTT. Protein product: CASTPGTGGNSPLHF.

The rearrangement uses TRBV2 and TRBJ1-1, with D unresolved. CDR1 is SNHLY and CDR2 is FYNNEI in the germline V gene. V was clipped by 6 bases and J by 7 bases, with 15 bases between them. The CDR3 has 13 amino acids. CDR3 sequence reads: CASSSFEEGEAFF. For the CDR3, the DNA is TGTGCCAGCAGCTCATTTGAAGAGGGTGAAGCTTTCTTT. Full variable domain (missing parts from reference TRBV2 and TRBJ1-1): EPEVTQTPSHQVTQMGQEVILRCVPISNHLYFYWYRQILGQKVEFLVSFYNNEISEKSEIFDDQFSVERPDGSNFTLKIRSTKLEDSAMYFCASSSFEEGEAFFGQGTRLTVV.

The V gene is TRBV7-9, the J gene TRBJ1-3; D not certain. Germline CDR1 and CDR2: SEHNR and FQNEAQ (reference sequence). Between the trimmed V and J ends, which lost 7 bases and 3 bases, there was a span of 7 bases. The CDR3 extends over 12 amino acids. The CDR3 sequence: CASMFIGNTIYF. Written as DNA, the CDR3 is TGTGCCAGCATGTTCATTGGAAACACCATATATTTT. The complete variable domain, with remaining parts taken from reference TRBV7-9 and TRBJ1-3, reads DTGVSQNPRHKITKRGQNVTFRCDPISEHNRLYWYRQTLGQGPEFLTYFQNEAQLEKSRLLSDRFSAERPKGSFSTLEIQRTEQGDSAMYLCASMFIGNTIYFGEGSWLTVV.

The chain combines TRBV2 with TRBJ2-7; D is perhaps TRBD2 (6 bases). This CDR3 contains 13 residues. The ends were cut back, 7 bases at V and 7 bases at J, with 17 bases in the middle. CDR1 and CDR2 from the germline V gene are SNHLY and FYNNEI. CDR3 sequence (DNA): TGTGCCAGCACCAGTTACAATAGCGGAGAGCAGTACTTC. Its translation is CASTSYNSGEQYF.

The V and J genes are TRBV19 and TRBJ1-1; D is undetermined. The V and J ends lost 4 bases and 1 base respectively, with 19 bases between them. Germline values: CDR1 LNHDA, CDR2 SQIVND (reference sequence). This CDR3 is built from 17 residues. CDR3: CASSNPGSGSWNTEAFF. The CDR3 nucleotides are TGTGCCAGTAGTAACCCCGGCTCCGGGAGCTGGAACACTGAAGCTTTCTTT.

The V call is TRBV18, the J call TRBJ1-6, with 7 bases that match TRBD1. The J segment lost 6 bases and the V segment lost 5 bases, leaving 7 bases of the junction unmatched. Per germline, CDR1 KGHSH and CDR2 LQKENI. This CDR3 has 15 amino acids. The CDR3 DNA follows: TGTGCCAGCTCAATCACGGGACAGCCTAATTCACCCCTCCACTTT. Its protein product is CASSITGQPNSPLHF.

The chain combines TRBV29-1 with TRBJ1-1, with D tentatively TRBD1 (6 bases). Trimming shortened V by 2 bases and J by 0 bases, and 7 bases separated the two germline ends. CDR3 length equals 13 residues. The germline V gene encodes CDR1 SQVTM and CDR2 ANQGSEA. The chain's CDR3 is CSVENRVNTEAFF. As DNA, the CDR3 is TGCAGCGTTGAAAACAGGGTGAACACTGAAGCTTTCTTT.

The chain employs TRBV6-4 and TRBJ2-1; 8 nucleotides line up with TRBD2. Germline-derived CDR1 and CDR2 are MRHNA and SNTAGT. The CDR3 runs 14 residues. Trimming at V came to 4 bases and at J to 4 bases, leaving 3 bases not matched to a gene. The CDR3 sequence is CASSARGGYNEQFF. CDR3 nucleotide sequence: TGTGCCAGCAGTGCCCGGGGGGGATACAATGAGCAGTTCTTC.

The chain joins TRBV27 to TRBJ2-3, with D uncertain. Trimming stripped 4 bases from V and 3 bases from J, with 20 bases between. Germline CDR1 and CDR2: MNHEY and SMNVEV (reference sequence). CDR3 length: 17 amino acids. The CDR3 here is CASSSERTTANTDTQYF. The CDR3 DNA is TGTGCCAGCAGTTCAGAGAGAACCACAGCAAATACAGATACGCAGTATTTT.

The chain combines TRBV5-1 with TRBJ2-7; D may be TRBD1 (6 bases). Germline V gene data show CDR1 as SGHRS and CDR2 as YFSETQ. CDR3 length equals 14 residues. Trimming pared 7 bases from V and 1 base from J, leaving 15 bases between. The CDR3 DNA reads TGCGCCAGCGCCGACCCGCAGGGGTCCTACGAGCAGTACTTC. Amino acid sequence: CASADPQGSYEQYF.

The chain employs TRBV18 and TRBJ1-5, with D perhaps TRBD1 (6 bases). Between the trimmed V and J ends, which lost 2 bases and 5 bases, there was a span of 19 bases. The CDR3 contains 17 residues. The germline V gene has CDR1 KGHSH and CDR2 LQKENI. This CDR3 reads CASSPKGVRGKDQPQHF. The CDR3 DNA follows: TGTGCCAGCTCACCAAAAGGAGTCAGGGGAAAGGATCAGCCCCAGCATTTT.

The CDR3 region is CASRGGERGANVLTF. CDR3 in DNA: TGTGCCAGCAGGGGGGGGGAACGTGGGGCCAACGTCCTGACTTTC. This rearrangement joins TRBV2 to TRBJ2-6; 7 positions agree with TRBD2. V was pared by 6 bases and J by 3 bases, with 5 bases of the junction left unmatched. The CDR3 contains 15 residues. Germline lookup yields CDR1 SNHLY and CDR2 FYNNEI. Combining the CDR3 with reference TRBV2 and TRBJ2-6 gives the whole variable domain EPEVTQTPSHQVTQMGQEVILRCVPISNHLYFYWYRQILGQKVEFLVSFYNNEISEKSEIFDDQFSVERPDGSNFTLKIRSTKLEDSAMYFCASRGGERGANVLTFGAGSRLTVL.

The V gene is TRBV4-2, the J gene TRBJ2-3, with a weak D call TRBD1 (6 bases). This CDR3 spans 15 amino acids. Between the trimmed V and J ends, which lost 0 bases and 3 bases, there was a span of 10 bases. Looked up from germline, CDR1 is LGHNA and CDR2 is YNFKEQ. CDR3: CASSQDDRNTDTQYF. The CDR3 DNA is TGTGCCAGCAGCCAAGACGACAGGAATACAGATACGCAGTATTTT.

J is TRBJ1-3 and V is TRBV28; perhaps TRBD1 as D (5 bases). V lost 5 bases and J 0 bases, leaving 17 bases between the germline ends. CDR1 and CDR2 from the germline V gene are MDHEN and SYDVKM. The CDR3 is made up of 17 amino acids. The DNA of the CDR3 is TGTGCCAGCAGTCCCGAAGGAGACAGCTACTCTGGAAACACCATATATTTT. Its protein product is CASSPEGDSYSGNTIYF.

This chain uses TRBV10-3 with TRBJ2-7; the D is unclear. Trimming removed 4 bases at V and 4 bases at J, with 5 bases between. CDR1 is ENHRY, CDR2 SYGVKD, per germline. The CDR3 length is 11 residues. In DNA, the CDR3 is TGTGCCATCAGTGGGAGTTACGAGCAGTACTTC. Its protein is CAISGSYEQYF.

The chain has TRBV18 and TRBJ2-1; 13 nucleotides align to TRBD2. CDR3 length: 16 amino acids. V shed 3 bases, J shed 3 bases, and the junction held 2 bases outside the gene matches. The germline gives CDR1 KGHSH, CDR2 LQKENI. The CDR3 spells CASSPGLAGNYNEQFF. Here the CDR3 DNA reads TGTGCCAGCTCACCGGGACTAGCGGGGAACTACAATGAGCAGTTCTTC.

The V and J genes are TRBV4-3 and TRBJ2-2; 7 nucleotides match TRBD1. The CDR3 has 15 amino acids. Germline V gene sequence: CDR1 LGHNA, CDR2 YSLEER. V was pared by 0 bases and J by 7 bases, with 5 bases of the junction left unmatched. The CDR3 coding sequence is TGCGCCAGCAGCCAAGAATGGCAGGGGGACGGGGAGCTGTTTTTT. It yields the protein CASSQEWQGDGELFF.

The chain recombines TRBV15 with TRBJ1-1; the D gene is possibly TRBD1 (5 bases). The germline CDR1 and CDR2 sequences are LNHNV and YYDKDF (reference sequence). Trimming removed 1 base at V and 8 bases at J, with 11 bases between. This CDR3 has 13 amino acids. The CDR3 nucleotides read TGTGCCACCAGCAGAGCTCCGACAGAGGAAGCTTTCTTT. Translating gives CATSRAPTEEAFF.

This clone showed up just once. The chain carries TRBV21-1 and TRBJ2-7; the table's D call of TRBD1 was not tested on the DNA. TRBV21-1 corresponds to a pseudogene. The length of the CDR3 is 14 residues. The CDR3 bases are TGTGCCAGCAGCAAAGGAGGACAGGGATCCGAGCAGTACGTC. This encodes CASSKGGQGSEQYV.

V and J are TRBV5-1 and TRBJ2-5; 7 nucleotides line up with TRBD1. The germline CDR1 and CDR2 sequences are SGHRS and YFSETQ. The CDR3 sequence is 14 residues long. J lost 4 bases, V lost 2 bases, and 5 bases had no gene match. Here the CDR3 reads CASSFSDRAETQYF. The CDR3 DNA reads as TGCGCCAGCAGCTTCAGCGACAGGGCAGAGACCCAGTACTTC. The full variable domain, in which reference TRBV5-1 and TRBJ2-5 provide the parts outside the CDR3, is KAGVTQTPRYLIKTRGQQVTLSCSPISGHRSVSWYQQTPGQGLQFLFEYFSETQRNKGNFPGRFSGRQFSNSRSEMNVSTLELGDSALYLCASSFSDRAETQYFGPGTRLLVL.